These 5 T cell receptor beta chains were sequenced from one sample in a study of cytomegalovirus exposure and HLA in healthy donors. Researchers ran the PCR with 60 Vbeta and 13 Jbeta primers. Sequencing used immunoSEQ multiplex PCR; TCRdb keeps in-frame clones, though not all of them. The sample consists of a few hundred thousand clones, about 80% of them appearing once. The sample taken for sequencing was PBMCs. The source is an older woman in good health and CMV-seropositive.

This chain links TRBV7-3 with TRBJ1-1; D not certain. Germline V gene lookup returns CDR1 SGHTA and CDR2 FQGTGA. CDR3 length: 15 residues. The V end was cut by 5 bases, the J end by 0 bases, with 13 bases between. CDR3 sequence reads: CASSHSNGVNTEAFF. CDR3 coding DNA: TGTGCCAGCAGCCATTCCAACGGGGTGAACACTGAAGCTTTCTTT.

V and J are TRBV19 and TRBJ2-6; maybe TRBD1 (6 bases). Germline V gene lookup returns CDR1 LNHDA and CDR2 SQIVND (reference sequence). Trimming pared 3 bases from V and 7 bases from J, leaving 13 bases between. The CDR3 extends over 15 amino acids. CDR3 region: CASSIWTVRANVLTF. The CDR3 DNA sequence: TGTGCCAGTAGTATTTGGACAGTTAGAGCCAACGTCCTGACTTTC. Based on the CDR3 plus reference TRBV19 and TRBJ2-6, the full variable domain is DGGITQSPKYLFRKEGQNVTLSCEQNLNHDAMYWYRQDPGQGLRLIYYSQIVNDFQKGDIAEGYSVSREKKESFPLTVTSAQKNPTAFYLCASSIWTVRANVLTFGAGSRLTVL.

This clone has only one observation. The chain has TRBV9 and TRBJ1-6; D is uncertain. Germline values: CDR1 SGDLS, CDR2 YYNGEE. With 4 bases removed from V and 4 bases from J, the gap between germline ends came to 3 bases. The CDR3 runs 12 residues. The DNA of the CDR3 is TGTGCCAGCAGCACTTATAATTCACCCCTCCACTTT. It is translated as CASSTYNSPLHF. Drawing the rest from reference TRBV9 and TRBJ1-6, the complete variable domain is DSGVTQTPKHLITATGQRVTLRCSPRSGDLSVYWYQQSLDQGLQFLIQYYNGEERAKGNILERFSAQQFPDLHSELNLSSLELGDSALYFCASSTYNSPLHFGNGTRLTVT.

The rearrangement joins TRBV27 to TRBJ1-2; 8 positions match TRBD1. The length of the CDR3 is 14 residues. Trimming removed 6 bases from V and 8 bases from J; junction bases left unmatched: 11. Germline CDR1 reads MNHEY; CDR2 reads SMNVEV (reference sequence). CDR3 nucleotide sequence: TGTGCCAGCAGGGCAGGGGGCTCCTTGGGAGGCTACACCTTC. It is translated as CASRAGGSLGGYTF.

This chain joins TRBV2 and TRBJ2-3; D is unresolved. Germline V gene data show CDR1 as SNHLY and CDR2 as FYNNEI. Trimming left V 3 bases short and J 6 bases short, with 4 bases between. This CDR3 spans 11 amino acids. DNA for the CDR3: TGTGCCAGCAGTGACAGGGATACGCAGTATTTT. This sequence encodes CASSDRDTQYF.